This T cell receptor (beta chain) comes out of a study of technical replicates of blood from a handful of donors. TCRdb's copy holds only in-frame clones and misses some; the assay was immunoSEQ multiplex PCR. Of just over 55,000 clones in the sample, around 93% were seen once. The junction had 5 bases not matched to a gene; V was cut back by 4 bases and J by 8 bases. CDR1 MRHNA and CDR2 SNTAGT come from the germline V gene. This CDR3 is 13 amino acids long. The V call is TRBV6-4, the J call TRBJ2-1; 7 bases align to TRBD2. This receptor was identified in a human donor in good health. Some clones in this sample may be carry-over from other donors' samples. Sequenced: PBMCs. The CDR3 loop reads CASSVSSGDEQFF. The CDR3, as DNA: TGTGCCAGCAGTGTGTCTAGCGGCGATGAGCAGTTCTTC.